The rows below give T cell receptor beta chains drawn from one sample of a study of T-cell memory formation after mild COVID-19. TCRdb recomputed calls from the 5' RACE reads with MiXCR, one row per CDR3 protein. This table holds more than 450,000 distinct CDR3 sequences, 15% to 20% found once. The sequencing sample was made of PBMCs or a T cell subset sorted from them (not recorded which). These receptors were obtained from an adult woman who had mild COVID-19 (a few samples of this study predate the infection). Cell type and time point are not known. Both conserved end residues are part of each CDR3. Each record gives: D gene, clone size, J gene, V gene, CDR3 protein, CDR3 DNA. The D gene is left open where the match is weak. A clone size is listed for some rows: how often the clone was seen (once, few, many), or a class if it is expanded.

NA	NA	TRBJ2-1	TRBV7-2	CASSLVLQTNGEQFF	TGTGCCAGCAGCTTAGTACTACAAACAAACGGTGAGCAGTTCTTC
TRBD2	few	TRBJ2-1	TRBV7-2	CASSLDRGRAGMEQFF	TGTGCCAGCAGCTTAGATCGCGGGAGGGCCGGCATGGAGCAGTTCTTC
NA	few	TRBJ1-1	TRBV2	CASCAARGRTEAFF	TGTGCCAGCTGCGCCGCCCGCGGCCGGACTGAAGCTTTCTTT
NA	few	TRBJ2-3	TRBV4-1	CASSQSIETDTQYF	TGCGCCAGCAGCCAAAGTATTGAGACAGATACGCAGTATTTT
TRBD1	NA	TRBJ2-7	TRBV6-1	CASRGQGPFDSYEQYF	TGTGCCAGCAGGGGACAGGGGCCCTTTGACTCCTACGAGCAGTACTTC
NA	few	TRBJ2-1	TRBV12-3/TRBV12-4	CASSDGAHWGEQFF	TGTGCCAGCAGCGACGGAGCCCATTGGGGTGAGCAGTTCTTC
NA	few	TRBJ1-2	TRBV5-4	CASSFQVGQFGYTF	TGTGCCAGCAGTTTCCAAGTAGGGCAATTTGGCTACACCTTC
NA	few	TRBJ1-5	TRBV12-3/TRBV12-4	CASTSSGRNQPQHF	TGTGCCAGCACCTCTTCGGGGCGAAATCAGCCCCAGCATTTT
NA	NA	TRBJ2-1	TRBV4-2	CASSPLGAAPSYNEQFF	TGTGCCAGCAGCCCGTTGGGAGCGGCCCCTTCCTACAATGAGCAGTTCTTC
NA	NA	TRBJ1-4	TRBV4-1	CASSQDWAVNEKLFF	TGCGCCAGCAGCCAAGACTGGGCAGTTAATGAAAAACTGTTTTTT
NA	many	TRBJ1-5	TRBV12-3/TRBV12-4	CASSQQYSNQPQHF	TGTGCCAGCAGTCAACAGTATAGCAATCAGCCCCAGCATTTT
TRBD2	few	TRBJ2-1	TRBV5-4	CASSPGLADIYNEQFF	TGTGCCAGCAGCCCCGGACTAGCGGATATTTACAATGAGCAGTTCTTC
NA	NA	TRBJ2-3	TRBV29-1	CSVRDSLTDTQYF	TGCAGCGTGCGGGACAGCCTCACAGATACGCAGTATTTT
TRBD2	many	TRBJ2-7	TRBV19	CASSITLSGRSSYEQYF	TGTGCCAGTAGTATCACCTTAAGCGGGAGGAGCTCCTACGAGCAGTACTTC
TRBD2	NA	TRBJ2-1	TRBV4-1	CASSQDLSGGNNEQFF	TGCGCCAGCAGCCAAGATCTTAGCGGGGGTAACAATGAGCAGTTCTTC
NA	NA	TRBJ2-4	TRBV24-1	CATSTNTLSRGISEVAKNIQYF	TGTGCCACCAGCACAAACACTTTAAGCAGGGGAATCTCCGAAGTTGCCAAAAACATTCAGTACTTC
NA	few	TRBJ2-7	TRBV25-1	CASSEGGRPEQYF	TGTGCCAGCAGTGAAGGGGGTAGACCCGAGCAGTACTTC
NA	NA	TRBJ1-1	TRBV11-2	CASSPFWAGNTEAFF	TGTGCCAGCAGCCCATTTTGGGCGGGGAACACTGAAGCTTTCTTT
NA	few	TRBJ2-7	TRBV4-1	CASSYLDSYEQYF	TGCGCCAGCAGCTACTTGGACAGCTACGAGCAGTACTTC
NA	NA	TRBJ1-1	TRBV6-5	CASSYRTNTEAFF	TGTGCCAGCAGTTACCGGACGAACACTGAAGCTTTCTTT
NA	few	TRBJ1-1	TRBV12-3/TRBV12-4	CASSLGAIQNTEAFF	TGTGCCAGCAGTTTAGGGGCCATTCAGAACACTGAAGCTTTCTTT
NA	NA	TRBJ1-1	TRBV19	CASSIVSGGGWNTEAFF	TGTGCCAGTAGTATAGTTTCGGGGGGCGGATGGAACACTGAAGCTTTCTTT
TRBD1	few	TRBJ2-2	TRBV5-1	CASRGQGGSTGELFF	TGCGCCAGCAGGGGACAGGGGGGATCCACCGGGGAGCTGTTTTTT
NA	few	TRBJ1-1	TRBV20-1	CSARDASGLNTEAFF	TGCAGTGCTAGAGATGCATCGGGGTTGAACACTGAAGCTTTCTTT
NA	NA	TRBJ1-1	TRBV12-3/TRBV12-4	CASTTVRRGAFF	TGTGCCAGCACCACGGTCCGAAGGGGCGCTTTCTTT
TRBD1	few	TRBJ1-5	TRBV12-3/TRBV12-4	CASSLRGRGSNQPQHF	TGTGCCAGCAGTCTCAGGGGGCGGGGGAGCAATCAGCCCCAGCATTTT
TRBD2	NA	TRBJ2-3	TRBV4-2	CASSQEGSLAGADTQYF	TGTGCCAGCAGCCAAGAAGGGAGCCTAGCGGGGGCAGATACGCAGTATTTT
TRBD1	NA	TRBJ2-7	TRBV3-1	CASSPGTGLGEQYF	TGTGCCAGCAGCCCCGGGACAGGGTTGGGCGAGCAGTACTTC
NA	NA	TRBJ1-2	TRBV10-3	CASQDQGYGYTF	TGTGCCTCACAGGACCAGGGGTATGGCTACACCTTC
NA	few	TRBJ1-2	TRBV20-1	CSASGGSSYGYTF	TGCAGTGCTAGTGGTGGGAGCAGCTATGGCTACACCTTC
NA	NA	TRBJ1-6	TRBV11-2	CASSLKLGSPLHF	TGTGCCAGCAGCTTGAAGCTAGGTTCACCCCTCCACTTT
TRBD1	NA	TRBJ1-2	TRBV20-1	CSAPRQGLYGYTF	TGCAGTGCTCCAAGACAGGGTTTGTATGGCTACACCTTC
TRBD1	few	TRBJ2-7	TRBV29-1	CSVSSGTGAYEQYF	TGCAGCGTTTCGTCCGGGACAGGGGCCTACGAGCAGTACTTC
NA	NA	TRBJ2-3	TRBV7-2	CASSWLGGVDTQYF	TGTGCCAGCAGCTGGCTAGGGGGGGTCGATACGCAGTATTTT
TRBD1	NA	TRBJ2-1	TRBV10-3	CAISGGQAAYNEQFF	TGTGCCATCAGTGGGGGACAGGCAGCCTACAATGAGCAGTTCTTC
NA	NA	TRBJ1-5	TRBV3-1	CASSQDGGADYNQPQHF	TGTGCCAGCAGCCAAGACGGGGGGGCCGATTACAATCAGCCCCAGCATTTT
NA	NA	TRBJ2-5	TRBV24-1	CATSDFPGRGETQYF	TGTGCCACCAGTGATTTTCCGGGCCGGGGAGAGACCCAGTACTTC
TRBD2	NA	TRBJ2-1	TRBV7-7	CASSATSGAGEQFF	TGTGCCAGCAGCGCGACTAGCGGGGCGGGTGAGCAGTTCTTC
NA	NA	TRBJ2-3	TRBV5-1	CASSYGPDGGTQYF	TGCGCCAGCAGCTATGGCCCCGACGGGGGTACGCAGTATTTT
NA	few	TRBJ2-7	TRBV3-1	CASSREGQPYEQYF	TGTGCCAGCAGCCGGGAGGGACAGCCCTACGAGCAGTACTTC
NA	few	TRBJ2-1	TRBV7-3	CASSLSIRDEQFF	TGTGCCAGCAGCTTAAGTATCAGAGATGAGCAGTTCTTC
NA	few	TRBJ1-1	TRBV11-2	CASSRGEKNTEAFF	TGTGCCAGCAGCCGCGGGGAGAAGAACACTGAAGCTTTCTTT
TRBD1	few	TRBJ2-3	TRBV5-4	CASSSGGPDTQYF	TGTGCCAGCAGCTCAGGGGGCCCGGATACGCAGTATTTT
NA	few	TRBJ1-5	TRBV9	CASSESSDQPQHF	TGTGCCAGCAGCGAAAGCTCGGATCAGCCCCAGCATTTT
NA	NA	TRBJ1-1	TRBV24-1	CATSDGVGSGDTEAFF	TGTGCCACCAGTGATGGAGTGGGGTCCGGCGACACTGAAGCTTTCTTT
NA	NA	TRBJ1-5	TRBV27	CASMGGGGNQPQHF	TGTGCCAGCATGGGGGGCGGTGGCAATCAGCCCCAGCATTTT
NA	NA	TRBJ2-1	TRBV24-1	CATSDSGPIPNEQFF	TGTGCCACCAGTGATTCCGGGCCGATCCCCAATGAGCAGTTCTTC
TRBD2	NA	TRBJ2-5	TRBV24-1	CATSDSGLAGSAETQYF	TGTGCCACCAGTGACTCGGGACTAGCGGGTAGCGCGGAGACCCAGTACTTC
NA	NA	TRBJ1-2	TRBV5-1	CASSLNSGDYGYTF	TGCGCCAGCAGCTTGAACTCCGGGGACTATGGCTACACCTTC
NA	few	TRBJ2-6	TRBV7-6	CASSLDFGFISGANVLTF	TGTGCCAGCAGCTTAGATTTTGGGTTTATATCTGGGGCCAACGTCCTGACTTTC
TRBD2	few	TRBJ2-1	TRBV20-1	CSASKPRDYNYNEQFF	TGCAGTGCTAGTAAACCTCGGGACTACAACTACAATGAGCAGTTCTTC
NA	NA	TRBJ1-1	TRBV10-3	CAISDRGRGDTEAFF	TGTGCCATCAGTGACCGGGGTAGGGGAGACACTGAAGCTTTCTTT
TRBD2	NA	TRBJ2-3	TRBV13	CASSSLEREAWADTQYF	TGTGCCAGCAGCTCCCTAGAGCGGGAGGCCTGGGCAGATACGCAGTATTTT
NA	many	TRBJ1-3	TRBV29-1	CSVERHAGGNTIYF	TGCAGCGTTGAGCGACACGCCGGTGGAAACACCATATATTTT
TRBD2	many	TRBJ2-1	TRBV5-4	CASSLAGLSDNEQFF	TGTGCCAGCAGCCTAGCGGGACTGTCCGACAATGAGCAGTTCTTC